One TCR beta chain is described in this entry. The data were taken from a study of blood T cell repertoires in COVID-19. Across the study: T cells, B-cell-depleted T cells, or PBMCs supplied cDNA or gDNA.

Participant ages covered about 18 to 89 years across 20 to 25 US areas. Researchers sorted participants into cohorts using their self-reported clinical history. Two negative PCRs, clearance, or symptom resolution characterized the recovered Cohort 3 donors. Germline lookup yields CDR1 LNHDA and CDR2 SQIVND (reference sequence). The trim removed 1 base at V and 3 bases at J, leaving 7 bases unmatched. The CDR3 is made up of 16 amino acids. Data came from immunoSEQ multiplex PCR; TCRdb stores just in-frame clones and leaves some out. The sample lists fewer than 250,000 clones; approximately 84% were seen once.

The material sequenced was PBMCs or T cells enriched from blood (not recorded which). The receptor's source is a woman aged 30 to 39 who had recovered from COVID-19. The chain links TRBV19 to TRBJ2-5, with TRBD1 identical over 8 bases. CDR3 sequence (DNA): TGTGCCAGTAGTATAGGTCCCTCGACAGGGGAAGAGACCCAGTACTTC. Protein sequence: CASSIGPSTGEETQYF.